One sample yielded the 8 T cell receptor beta chains listed below, sequenced in a study of cytomegalovirus exposure and HLA in healthy donors. Use of 60 Vbeta and 13 Jbeta primers characterized the PCR. Assay used: immunoSEQ multiplex PCR; TCRdb lists only in-frame clones, some missing. This sample yields 160,000 or so clones, of which roughly 82% are seen a single time; around 7% belongs to the top ten. The source material was PBMCs. Receptors originate from a woman aged 45-59 years in good health and CMV-seropositive.

A few counts support this clone. The chain carries TRBV6-1 and TRBJ1-5, with D uncertain. Deletions cut 2 bases from V and 0 bases from J, with 5 bases between. This CDR3 contains 14 residues. The V gene's germline CDR1 is MNHNS and CDR2 SASEGT. The CDR3 reads CASSEQASNQPQHF. The CDR3 coding sequence is TGTGCCAGCAGTGAACAAGCTAGCAATCAGCCCCAGCATTTT.

The chain is built from TRBV23-1 and TRBJ2-5; D is perhaps TRBD1 (5 bases). TRBV23-1 is noted as an ORF with a role that remains uncertain. V dropped 0 bases and J dropped 3 bases, with 8 bases sitting between them. The CDR3 consists of 14 residues. The CDR3 loop reads CASSQSGREETQYF. The DNA for the CDR3 is TGCGCCAGCAGTCAATCGGGCAGGGAAGAGACCCAGTACTTC.

This clone was seen a few times. V usage is TRBV10-2 and J usage is TRBJ2-7; a possible D gene is TRBD2 (6 bases). The CDR3 sequence is 14 residues long. Germline V lookup: CDR1 WSHSY, CDR2 SAAADI. The V end was cut by 3 bases, the J end by 5 bases, with 14 bases between. The DNA for the CDR3 is TGCGCCAGCAGTGACTGGGGGGTTACGGACGAGCAGTACTTC. Translated: CASSDWGVTDEQYF.

The chain links TRBV4-3 to TRBJ2-3; D gene ambiguous. V was cut by 1 base and J by 0 bases, with 8 bases left in between. Germline V gives CDR1 LGHNA, CDR2 YSLEER. The CDR3 is 15 amino acids. CDR3 loop: CASSQGRISTDTQYF. CDR3 sequence (DNA): TGCGCCAGCAGCCAAGGGCGGATTAGCACAGATACGCAGTATTTT.

As to this clone: This same CDR3 is encoded by further DNA sequences in the sample. The CDR3 sequence is CASSLSTGSGQPQHF. CDR3 in DNA: TGTGCCAGCAGTTTGTCGACAGGGTCCGGGCAGCCCCAGCATTTT. The chain couples TRBV27 to TRBJ1-5; 7 bases are a match to TRBD1. CDR1 and CDR2 (germline): MNHEY, SMNVEV (reference sequence). V lost 3 bases and J lost 7; bases outside the gene matches: 9. The CDR3 consists of 15 residues.

The chain recombines TRBV19 with TRBJ2-7, with 7 bases lining up with TRBD1. Germline V gene lookup returns CDR1 LNHDA and CDR2 SQIVND (reference sequence). V lost 10 bases, J lost 2 bases, and 5 bases stayed unmatched. The CDR3 extends over 12 amino acids. CDR3 DNA sequence: TGTGCCACCGGGACAGACCCCTACGAGCAGTACTTC. Protein sequence: CATGTDPYEQYF.

This clone has only one observation. The CDR3 nucleotides are TGTGCCAGTAGTGCGGGGGGCCTTTTGTCCAATGAGCAGTTCTTC. It is translated as CASSAGGLLSNEQFF. The gene calls are TRBV19 and TRBJ2-1, with TRBD2 identical over 8 bases. Germline V CDR1 and CDR2: LNHDA, SQIVND (reference sequence). V was clipped by 5 bases and J by 6 bases; unmatched bases: 9. This CDR3 comprises 15 residues.

This clone showed up just a few times. The V gene is TRBV19, the J gene TRBJ1-5, with 7 bases aligning to TRBD1. The CDR3 spans 13 residues. The J segment lost 6 bases and the V segment lost 9 bases, leaving 8 bases of the junction unmatched. Germline V gene sequence: CDR1 LNHDA, CDR2 SQIVND (reference sequence). The CDR3 loop reads CASGTDLVQPQHF. Written as DNA, the CDR3 is TGTGCCAGCGGGACAGACTTGGTTCAGCCCCAGCATTTT.